The entry below gives a single T cell receptor beta chain sequence along with its context. The data were obtained in a study of control samples from healthy donors and cancer patients. Profiling relied on immunoSEQ multiplex PCR, and the TCRdb table lists in-frame clones only, not all of them. The sample has about 180,000 clones, 90% seen once; the top ten hold about 1.4%. The clonotype originates from a woman between 45 and 60 years old in good health. Material: blood.

DNA of the CDR3: TGCAGCGTTGAAGTCAGCTATGGCTACACCTTC. It translates to CSVEVSYGYTF. The V call is TRBV29-1, the J call TRBJ1-2; D unclear. In germline, CDR1 is SQVTM, CDR2 ANQGSEA. CDR3 length: 11 amino acids. V lost 1 base to trimming and J lost 4 bases, with 4 bases between them.